Below are 18 T cell receptor beta chains sequenced from a single sample in a study of T cells in Graves' hyperthyroidism and ophthalmopathy. Amplified regions were TCR beta CDR3 sequences from RNA transcripts. Using the HTBI primer set, a first-round RT-PCR was run on the TCR CDR3. TCRdb fed the multiplex PCR reads into MiXCR, producing one record per CDR3 protein. The sample yields roughly 500,000 distinct CDR3 sequences, 40% to 55% seen once. Sequenced input: peripheral blood or thyroid tissue (not recorded which). Receptors were obtained from an adult woman with Graves' disease, either hyperthyroidism or ophthalmopathy (not recorded which).

To note about this clonotype: An end of the junction does not agree with germline; a read error may underlie this. The chain joins TRBV5-1 to TRBJ1-4; the D gene is possibly TRBD1 (5 bases). From germline, CDR1 is SGHRS and CDR2 YFSETQ. This CDR3 spans 17 amino acids. CDR3 amino acids: CASSRGGGRPTNGKLFF. CDR3 coding DNA: TGCGCCAGCAGCCGGGGGGGGGGAAGGCCGACTAATGGAAAACTGTTTTTT.

This clonotype has more than one count but fewer than ten. The rearrangement joins TRBV7-9 to TRBJ1-2; 8 bases are shared with TRBD1. The CDR3 has 14 residues. V was pared by 1 base and J by 8 bases, with 6 bases of the junction left unmatched. Germline V gene sequence: CDR1 SEHNR, CDR2 FQNEAQ (reference sequence). CDR3 bases: TGTGCCAGCAGCTTAGAGGTCAGGGGGCACGGCTACACCTTC. Translation: CASSLEVRGHGYTF.

J is TRBJ2-5 and V is TRBV20-1; 10 bases agree with TRBD2. The length of the CDR3 is 15 residues. Germline trimming cut 5 bases from V and 2 bases from J; bases unmatched to any gene: 8. Germline V gene lookup returns CDR1 DFQATT and CDR2 SNEGSKA (reference sequence). This CDR3 is CSAWPGTSAQETQYF. CDR3 DNA: TGCAGTGCTTGGCCCGGGACTAGCGCACAAGAGACCCAGTACTTC.

The CDR3 reads CASTAGLAGGRETQYF. CDR3 nucleotides: TGTGCCAGCACTGCGGGACTAGCGGGAGGACGAGAGACCCAGTACTTC. This chain joins TRBV7-2 and TRBJ2-5; TRBD2 agrees at 15 bases. From germline, CDR1 is SGHTA and CDR2 FQGNSA. The CDR3 is 16 amino acids. Trimming removed 7 bases from V and 4 bases from J; junction bases left unmatched: 7.

The chain has TRBV11-2 and TRBJ2-5; D ambiguous. V was shortened by 6 bases and J by 5 bases, with 10 bases between the two germline ends. This CDR3 is 12 amino acids long. CDR1 SGHAT and CDR2 FQNNGV come from the germline V gene. The CDR3 is CASSLKPETQYF. Written as DNA, the CDR3 is TGTGCCAGCAGTTTAAAGCCGGAGACCCAGTACTTC.

This clonotype was detected only once. V and J are TRBV7-9 and TRBJ2-5; a weak D match, TRBD2 (5 bases). The V gene's germline CDR1 is SEHNR and CDR2 FQNEAQ (reference sequence). CDR3 length: 16 residues. V was pared by 4 bases and J by 1 base, with 16 bases between. For the CDR3, the DNA is TGTGCCAGCAGCTCCACCGACGCTGGGAGCCAAGAGACCCAGTACTTC. It codes for CASSSTDAGSQETQYF.

This clonotype was seen a few times. V gene TRBV7-2 combines with J gene TRBJ2-5, with D maybe TRBD1 (6 bases). Trimming removed 4 bases at V and 4 bases at J, with 10 bases between. The CDR3 spans 13 residues. CDR1 and CDR2 (germline): SGHTA, FQGNSA. CDR3 loop: CASSSQGRETQYF. The CDR3 bases are TGTGCCAGCAGCTCCCAGGGGCGAGAGACCCAGTACTTC.

This clonotype was found a few times. The conserved phenylalanine or tryptophan normally closing the CDR3 is absent here, so this likely arose from a read error. Because the CDR3's place on the DNA is in doubt, the DNA is left out and the CDR3 is given as listed by TCRdb. The chain employs TRBV5-1 and TRBJ1-2; the D call TRBD1 from the table was never checked on the DNA. The CDR3 sequence runs 11 residues, both termini included. The germline V gene has CDR1 SGHRS and CDR2 YFSETQ. The CDR3 here is CASSLAGGRMY.

This clonotype was picked up one time. In DNA, the CDR3 is TGTGCCAGCAGCGCCACGCGGGAGACCCAGTACTTC. This encodes CASSATRETQYF. This chain joins TRBV7-7 and TRBJ2-5; D is uncertain. The CDR3 covers 12 residues. V was cut by 5 bases and J by 5 bases, with 9 bases left in between. CDR1 is SSHAT and CDR2 is FNYEAQ in the germline V gene (reference sequence).

The chain is built from TRBV7-9 and TRBJ2-7; D is perhaps TRBD1 or TRBD2 (6 bases each). The CDR3 spans 14 residues. Trimming cost V 5 bases and J 5 bases, with 16 bases left between them. Germline V lookup: CDR1 SEHNR, CDR2 FQNEAQ (reference sequence). CDR3 sequence: CASSPIGGRDEQYF. CDR3 nucleotide sequence: TGTGCCAGCAGCCCAATCGGGGGCAGGGACGAGCAGTACTTC.

This clonotype was recorded at least ten times. This sequence joins TRBV6-5 and TRBJ2-7; TRBD1 aligns across 8 bases. V shed 7 bases and J 3 bases; nucleotides not matched to a gene: 8. Germline CDR1 and CDR2: MNHEY and SVGAGI. The CDR3 has 14 residues. CDR3 DNA sequence: TGTGCCAGCAAAGACAGACAGGGGAGCTACGAGCAGTACTTC. Translated, it gives CASKDRQGSYEQYF.

The sample holds many counts of this clonotype. J is TRBJ1-5 and V is TRBV7-2; possible D gene TRBD1, 5 bases. The V end lost 1 base, the J end lost 1 base, and 8 bases lay between the germline ends. Germline-derived CDR1 and CDR2 are SGHTA and FQGNSA. The CDR3 consists of 15 residues. CDR3 sequence reads: CASSLVRVSNQPQHF. The CDR3 DNA sequence: TGTGCCAGCAGCTTAGTCAGGGTCAGCAATCAGCCCCAGCATTTT. Looking up the rest from reference TRBV7-2 and TRBJ1-5 gives the full variable domain: GAGVSQSPSNKVTEKGKDVELRCDPISGHTALYWYRQSLGQGLEFLIYFQGNSAPDKSGLPSDRFSAERTGGSVSTLTIQRTQQEDSAVYLCASSLVRVSNQPQHFGDGTRLSIL.

The chain uses TRBV7-8 and TRBJ2-5, with TRBD1 identical over 8 bases. The CDR3 loop spans 14 amino acids. Germline V gene data show CDR1 as SGHVS and CDR2 as FQNEAQ. The V segment lost 0 bases and the J segment 7 bases; nucleotides outside the gene matches: 4. CDR3 coding DNA: TGTGCCAGCAGCTTAGCGCTTACAGGGGGGACCCAGTACTTC. Protein product: CASSLALTGGTQYF. Drawing the rest from reference TRBV7-8 and TRBJ2-5, the complete variable domain is GAGVSQSPRYKVAKRGQDVALRCDPISGHVSLFWYQQALGQGPEFLTYFQNEAQLDKSGLPSDRFFAERPEGSVSTLKIQRTQQEDSAVYLCASSLALTGGTQYFGPGTRLLVL.

The rearrangement joins TRBV10-3 to TRBJ2-7; 10 positions agree with TRBD1. Germline CDR1 is ENHRY and CDR2 is SYGVKD. This CDR3 is 17 amino acids long. Trimming cost V 6 bases and J 4 bases; bases outside gene matches: 15. The CDR3 DNA follows: TGTGCCATCAGCCCTACCAGTGGGACAGGGGTATTTTACGAGCAGTACTTC. Its protein is CAISPTSGTGVFYEQYF.

The chain joins TRBV25-1 to TRBJ1-1; perhaps TRBD1 as D (5 bases). CDR3 length: 13 amino acids. Germline V CDR1 and CDR2: MGHDK, SYGVNS. The germline V and J ends were trimmed by 8 bases and 4 bases, with 14 bases remaining between them. CDR3 bases: TGTGCCAGCTTGGGGGGATTGGGCACTGAAGCTTTCTTT. This sequence encodes CASLGGLGTEAFF.

The CDR3 region has the DNA TGTGCCAGCAGCTTAGCGGAGCACCAAGAGACCCAGTACTTC. This encodes CASSLAEHQETQYF. The gene calls are TRBV7-3 and TRBJ2-5; D is unclear. CDR3 size: 14 residues. With 2 bases removed from V and 0 bases from J, the gap between germline ends came to 7 bases. Germline V CDR1 and CDR2: SGHTA, FQGTGA.

This chain links TRBV7-3 with TRBJ2-2, with D tentatively TRBD1 (5 bases). There are 16 residues in the CDR3. V was clipped by 2 bases and J by 1 base, with 11 bases between them. Germline V gene lookup returns CDR1 SGHTA and CDR2 FQGTGA. CDR3: CASSLGSRENTGELFF. The CDR3 DNA is TGTGCCAGCAGCTTAGGTTCCAGGGAGAACACCGGGGAGCTGTTTTTT.

This clonotype was found a few times. The J gene is TRBJ2-5, the V gene TRBV2; D is uncertain. The CDR3 covers 13 residues. In germline, CDR1 is SNHLY, CDR2 FYNNEI. With 6 bases removed from V and 5 bases from J, the gap between germline ends came to 13 bases. The CDR3: CASSLDGRETQYF. CDR3 sequence (DNA): TGTGCCAGCAGCCTGGACGGTAGGGAGACCCAGTACTTC.